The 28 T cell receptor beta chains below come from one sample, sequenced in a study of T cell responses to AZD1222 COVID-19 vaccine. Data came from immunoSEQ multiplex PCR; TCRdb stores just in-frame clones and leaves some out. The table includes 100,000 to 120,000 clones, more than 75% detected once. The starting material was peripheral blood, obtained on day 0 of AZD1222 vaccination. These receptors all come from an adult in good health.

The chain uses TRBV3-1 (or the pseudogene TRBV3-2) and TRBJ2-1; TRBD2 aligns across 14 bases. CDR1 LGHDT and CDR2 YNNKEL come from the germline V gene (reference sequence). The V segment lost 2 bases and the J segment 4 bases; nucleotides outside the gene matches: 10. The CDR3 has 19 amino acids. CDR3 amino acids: CASSQYGLAGGGVYNEQFF. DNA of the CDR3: TGTGCCAGCAGCCAATACGGACTAGCGGGAGGAGGGGTGTACAATGAGCAGTTCTTC.

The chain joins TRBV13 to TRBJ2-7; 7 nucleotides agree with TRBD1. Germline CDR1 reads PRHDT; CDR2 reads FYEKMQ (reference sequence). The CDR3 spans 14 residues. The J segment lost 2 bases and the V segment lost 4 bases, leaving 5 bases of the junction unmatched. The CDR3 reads CASSSAGTAYEQYF. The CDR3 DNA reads TGTGCCAGCAGCTCAGCCGGGACAGCCTACGAGCAGTACTTC.

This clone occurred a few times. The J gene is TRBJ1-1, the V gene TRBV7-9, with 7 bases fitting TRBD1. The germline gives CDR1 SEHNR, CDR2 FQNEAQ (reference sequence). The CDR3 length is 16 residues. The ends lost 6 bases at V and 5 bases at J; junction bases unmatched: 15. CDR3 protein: CASSSSYRGVGTEAFF. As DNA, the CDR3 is TGTGCCAGCAGTTCTTCTTACAGGGGCGTAGGGACTGAAGCTTTCTTT.

CDR3 loop: CASSIAGTSYEQYF. The CDR3 nucleotides read TGTGCCAGTAGTATAGCCGGGACTAGCTACGAGCAGTACTTC. The chain carries TRBV19 and TRBJ2-7, with 8 positions matching TRBD2. This CDR3 is built from 14 residues. Per germline, CDR1 LNHDA and CDR2 SQIVND (reference sequence). V was pared by 1 base and J by 3 bases, with 2 bases of the junction left unmatched.

CDR3: CASISGVNTEAFF. CDR3 nucleotide sequence: TGTGCCAGCATATCAGGGGTGAACACTGAAGCTTTCTTT. This chain connects TRBV6-5 to TRBJ1-1; D might be TRBD1 (6 bases). Trimming left V 7 bases short and J 0 bases short, with 9 bases between. Germline-derived CDR1 and CDR2 are MNHEY and SVGAGI. CDR3 length equals 13 residues.

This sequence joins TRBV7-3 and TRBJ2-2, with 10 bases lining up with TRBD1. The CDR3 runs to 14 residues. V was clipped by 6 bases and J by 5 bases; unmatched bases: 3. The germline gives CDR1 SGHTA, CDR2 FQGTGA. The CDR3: CASRRGQGTGELFF. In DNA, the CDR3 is TGTGCCAGCAGAAGGGGACAGGGGACCGGGGAGCTGTTTTTT.

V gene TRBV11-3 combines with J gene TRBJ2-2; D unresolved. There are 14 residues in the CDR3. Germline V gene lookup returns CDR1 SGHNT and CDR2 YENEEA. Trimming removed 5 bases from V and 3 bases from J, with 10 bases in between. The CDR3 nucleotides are TGTGCCAGCAGCCCGGCGAGAGACACCGGGGAGCTGTTTTTT. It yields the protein CASSPARDTGELFF.

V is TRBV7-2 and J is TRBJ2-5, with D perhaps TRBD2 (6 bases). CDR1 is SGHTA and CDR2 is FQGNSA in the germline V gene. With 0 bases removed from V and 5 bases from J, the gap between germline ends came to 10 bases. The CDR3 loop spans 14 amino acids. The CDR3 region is CASSLAGGGETQYF. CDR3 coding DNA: TGTGCCAGCAGCTTAGCGGGAGGAGGGGAGACCCAGTACTTC. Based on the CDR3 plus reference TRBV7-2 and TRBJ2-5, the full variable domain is GAGVSQSPSNKVTEKGKDVELRCDPISGHTALYWYRQSLGQGLEFLIYFQGNSAPDKSGLPSDRFSAERTGGSVSTLTIQRTQQEDSAVYLCASSLAGGGETQYFGPGTRLLVL.

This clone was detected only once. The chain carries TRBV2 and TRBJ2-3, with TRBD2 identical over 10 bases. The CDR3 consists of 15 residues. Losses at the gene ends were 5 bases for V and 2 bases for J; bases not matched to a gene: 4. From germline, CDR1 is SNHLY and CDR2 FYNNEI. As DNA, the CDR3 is TGTGCCAGCAGTCAACTAGCGGGAAACACAGATACGCAGTATTTT. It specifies CASSQLAGNTDTQYF.

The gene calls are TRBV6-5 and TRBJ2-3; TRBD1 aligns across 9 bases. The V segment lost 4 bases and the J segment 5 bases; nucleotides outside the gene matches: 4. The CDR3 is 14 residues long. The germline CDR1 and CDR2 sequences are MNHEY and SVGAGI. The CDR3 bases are TGTGCCAGCAGTTCACAGGGGGCCGGAGATACGCAGTATTTT. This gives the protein CASSSQGAGDTQYF.

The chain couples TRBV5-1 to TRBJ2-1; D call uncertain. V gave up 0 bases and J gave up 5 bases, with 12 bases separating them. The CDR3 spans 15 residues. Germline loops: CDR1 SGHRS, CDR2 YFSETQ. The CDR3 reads CASSLGLQNNNEQFF. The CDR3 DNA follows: TGCGCCAGCAGCTTGGGCCTTCAAAACAACAATGAGCAGTTCTTC.

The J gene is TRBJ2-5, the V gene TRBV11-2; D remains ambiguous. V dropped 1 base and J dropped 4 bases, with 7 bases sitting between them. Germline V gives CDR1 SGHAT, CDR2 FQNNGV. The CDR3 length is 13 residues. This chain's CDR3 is CASSLGPAETQYF. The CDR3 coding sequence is TGTGCCAGCAGCTTAGGGCCCGCAGAGACCCAGTACTTC. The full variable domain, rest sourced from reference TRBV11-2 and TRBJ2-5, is EAGVAQSPRYKIIEKRQSVAFWCNPISGHATLYWYQQILGQGPKLLIQFQNNGVVDDSQLPKDRFSAERLKGVDSTLKIQPAKLEDSAVYLCASSLGPAETQYFGPGTRLLVL.

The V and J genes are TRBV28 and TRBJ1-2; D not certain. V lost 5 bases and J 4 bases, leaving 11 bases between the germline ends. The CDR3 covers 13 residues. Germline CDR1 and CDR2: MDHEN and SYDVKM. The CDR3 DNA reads TGTGCCAGCAGTGGAGCCCCGCTCTATGGCTACACCTTC. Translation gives CASSGAPLYGYTF.

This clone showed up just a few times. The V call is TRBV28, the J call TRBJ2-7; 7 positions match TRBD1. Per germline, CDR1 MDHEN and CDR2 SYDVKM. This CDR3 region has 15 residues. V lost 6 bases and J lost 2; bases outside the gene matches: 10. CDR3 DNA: TGTGCCAGCAGCTCCTGGACAGGACGAACCTACGAGCAGTACTTC. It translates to CASSSWTGRTYEQYF.

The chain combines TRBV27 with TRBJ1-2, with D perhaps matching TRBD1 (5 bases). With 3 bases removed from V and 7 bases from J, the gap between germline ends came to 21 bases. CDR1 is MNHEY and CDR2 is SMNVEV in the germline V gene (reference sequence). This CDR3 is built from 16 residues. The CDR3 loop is CASSLNGPNRQLGYTF. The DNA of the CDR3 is TGTGCCAGCAGTTTGAACGGGCCCAATAGACAGCTTGGCTACACCTTC.

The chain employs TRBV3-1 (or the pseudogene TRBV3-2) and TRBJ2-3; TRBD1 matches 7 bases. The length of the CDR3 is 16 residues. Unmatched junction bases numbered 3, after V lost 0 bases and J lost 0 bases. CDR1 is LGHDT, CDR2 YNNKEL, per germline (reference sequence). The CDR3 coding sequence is TGTGCCAGCAGCCAAGATCCGGGACAGAGCACAGATACGCAGTATTTT. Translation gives CASSQDPGQSTDTQYF.

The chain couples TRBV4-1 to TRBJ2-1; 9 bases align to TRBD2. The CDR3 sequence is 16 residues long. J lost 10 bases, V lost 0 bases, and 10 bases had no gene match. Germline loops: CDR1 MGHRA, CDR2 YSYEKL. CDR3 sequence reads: CASSQDPGTSLEEQFF. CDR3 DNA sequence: TGCGCCAGCAGCCAAGATCCCGGGACTAGCTTAGAGGAGCAGTTCTTC.

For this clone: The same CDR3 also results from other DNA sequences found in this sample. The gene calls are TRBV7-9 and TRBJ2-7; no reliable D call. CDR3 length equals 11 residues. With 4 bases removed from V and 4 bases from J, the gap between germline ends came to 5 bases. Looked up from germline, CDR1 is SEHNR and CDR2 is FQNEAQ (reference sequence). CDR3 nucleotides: TGTGCCAGCAGCTCTGAATACGAGCAGTACTTC. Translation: CASSSEYEQYF.

As DNA, the CDR3 is TGTGCCAGCACCGTGGACAGGGGGCATGGCTACACCTTC. The encoded protein is CASTVDRGHGYTF. The V gene is TRBV12-3 or TRBV12-4, the J gene TRBJ1-2; 11 nucleotides agree with TRBD1. V lost 7 bases to trimming and J lost 6 bases; unmatched junction nucleotides: 4. CDR3 size: 13 residues.

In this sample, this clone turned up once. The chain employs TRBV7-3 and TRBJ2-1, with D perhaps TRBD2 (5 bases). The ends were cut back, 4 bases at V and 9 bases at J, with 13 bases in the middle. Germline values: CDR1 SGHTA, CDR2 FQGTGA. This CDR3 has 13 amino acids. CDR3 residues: CASSSQPAGEQFF. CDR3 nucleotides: TGTGCCAGCAGCTCCCAGCCTGCGGGTGAGCAGTTCTTC. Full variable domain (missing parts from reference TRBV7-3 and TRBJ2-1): GAGVSQTPSNKVTEKGKYVELRCDPISGHTALYWYRQSLGQGPEFLIYFQGTGAADDSGLPNDRFFAVRPEGSVSTLKIQRTERGDSAVYLCASSSQPAGEQFFGPGTRLTVL.

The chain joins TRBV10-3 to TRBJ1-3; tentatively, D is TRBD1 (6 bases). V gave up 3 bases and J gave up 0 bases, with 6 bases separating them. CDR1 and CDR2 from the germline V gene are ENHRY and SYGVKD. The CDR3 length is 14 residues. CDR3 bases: TGTGCCATCAGTGAAGGGGGCTCTGGAAACACCATATATTTT. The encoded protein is CAISEGGSGNTIYF.

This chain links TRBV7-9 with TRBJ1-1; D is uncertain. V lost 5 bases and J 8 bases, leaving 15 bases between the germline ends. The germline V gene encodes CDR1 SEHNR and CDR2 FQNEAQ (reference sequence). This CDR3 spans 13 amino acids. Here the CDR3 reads CASSHIRRAEAFF. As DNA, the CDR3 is TGTGCCAGCAGCCACATTCGGCGAGCGGAAGCTTTCTTT.

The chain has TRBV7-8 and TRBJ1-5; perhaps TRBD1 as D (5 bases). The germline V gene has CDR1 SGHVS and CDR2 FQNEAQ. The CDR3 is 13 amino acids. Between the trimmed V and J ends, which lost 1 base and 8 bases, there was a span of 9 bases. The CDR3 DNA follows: TGTGCCAGCAGCTTAGTGTTAGGGGAGCCCCAGCATTTT. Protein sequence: CASSLVLGEPQHF.

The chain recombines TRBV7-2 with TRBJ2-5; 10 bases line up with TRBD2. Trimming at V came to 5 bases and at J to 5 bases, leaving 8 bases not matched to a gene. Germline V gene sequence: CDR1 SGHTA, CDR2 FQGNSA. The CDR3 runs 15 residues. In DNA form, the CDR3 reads TGTGCCAGCAGCCCCATGACTAGCGGGTATGAGACCCAGTACTTC. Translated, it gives CASSPMTSGYETQYF.

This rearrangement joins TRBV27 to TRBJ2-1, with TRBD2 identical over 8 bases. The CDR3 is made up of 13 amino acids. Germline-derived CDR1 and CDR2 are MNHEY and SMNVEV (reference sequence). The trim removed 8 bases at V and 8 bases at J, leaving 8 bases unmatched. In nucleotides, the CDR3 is TGTGCCAGCTGGCGGCGGGAGGTCGATGAGCAGTTCTTC. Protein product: CASWRREVDEQFF.

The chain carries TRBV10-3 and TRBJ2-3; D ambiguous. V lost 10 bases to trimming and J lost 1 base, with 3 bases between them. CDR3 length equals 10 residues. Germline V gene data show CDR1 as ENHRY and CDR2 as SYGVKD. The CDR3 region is CATGTDTQYF. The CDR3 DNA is TGTGCCACGGGCACAGATACGCAGTATTTT.

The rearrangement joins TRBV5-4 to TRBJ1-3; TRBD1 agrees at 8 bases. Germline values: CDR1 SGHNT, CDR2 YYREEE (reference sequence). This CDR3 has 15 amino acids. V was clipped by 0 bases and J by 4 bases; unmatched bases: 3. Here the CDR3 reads CASSLARTGGNTIYF. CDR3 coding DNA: TGTGCCAGCAGCTTGGCTCGGACAGGGGGAAACACCATATATTTT.

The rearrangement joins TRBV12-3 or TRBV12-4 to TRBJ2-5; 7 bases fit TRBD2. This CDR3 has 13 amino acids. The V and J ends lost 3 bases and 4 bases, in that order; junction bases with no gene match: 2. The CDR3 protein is CASSFWGGETQYF. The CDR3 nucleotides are TGTGCCAGCAGTTTTTGGGGGGGAGAGACCCAGTACTTC.